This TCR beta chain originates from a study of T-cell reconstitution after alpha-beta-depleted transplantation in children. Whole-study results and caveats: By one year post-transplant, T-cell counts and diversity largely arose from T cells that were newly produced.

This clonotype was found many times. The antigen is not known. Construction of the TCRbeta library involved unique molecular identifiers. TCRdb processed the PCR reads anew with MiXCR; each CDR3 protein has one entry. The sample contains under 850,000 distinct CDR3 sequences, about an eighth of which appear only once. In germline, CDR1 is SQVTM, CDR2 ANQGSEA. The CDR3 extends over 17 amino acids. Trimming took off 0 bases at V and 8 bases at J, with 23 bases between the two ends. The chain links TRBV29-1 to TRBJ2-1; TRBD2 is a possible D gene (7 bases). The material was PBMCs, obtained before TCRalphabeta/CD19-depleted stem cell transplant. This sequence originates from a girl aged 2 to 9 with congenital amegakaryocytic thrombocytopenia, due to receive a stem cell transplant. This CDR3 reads CSVEERLGGAPLYEQFF. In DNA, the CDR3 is TGCAGCGTTGAAGAGAGACTTGGGGGGGCTCCGTTGTATGAGCAGTTCTTC.